The 9 T cell receptor beta chains reported below all come from one sample, sequenced in a study of blood T cell repertoires in COVID-19. Produced via immunoSEQ multiplex PCR; TCRdb's table is partial and in-frame only. This table has about 180,000 clones, about 86% appearing once. Sequencing was done on a sample of peripheral blood. These receptors were obtained from a woman aged 25 to 45 with active or convalescent COVID-19.

This clone was detected only a few times. The chain joins TRBV2 to TRBJ1-3, with a tentative D call TRBD1 (6 bases). Germline V gene data show CDR1 as SNHLY and CDR2 as FYNNEI. There are 12 residues in the CDR3. The V end was cut by 3 bases, the J end by 15 bases, with 15 bases between. As DNA, the CDR3 is TGTGCCAGCAGTGAGTTGGAGACAGGTCAATATTTT. Its translation: CASSELETGQYF.

In this sample, this clone turned up a few times. The rearrangement uses TRBV27 and TRBJ2-7, with a possible D match to TRBD1 (6 bases). Germline loops: CDR1 MNHEY, CDR2 SMNVEV (reference sequence). The CDR3 runs 15 residues. Trimming stripped 2 bases from V and 2 bases from J, with 13 bases between. CDR3 region: CASSLGQPMTYEQYF. CDR3 DNA: TGTGCCAGCAGTTTAGGACAGCCTATGACCTACGAGCAGTACTTC.

V and J are TRBV5-4 and TRBJ2-2; D is unclear. The germline V gene has CDR1 SGHNT and CDR2 YYREEE (reference sequence). V was clipped by 0 bases and J by 1 base, with 7 bases between them. The CDR3 has 15 residues. The CDR3 DNA is TGTGCCAGCAGCTTGGGGGCTATGAACACCGGGGAGCTGTTTTTT. It yields the protein CASSLGAMNTGELFF.

The chain employs TRBV6-5 and TRBJ2-2; 7 bases align to TRBD2. V lost 7 bases and J lost 4; bases outside the gene matches: 9. Germline CDR1 is MNHEY and CDR2 is SVGAGI. CDR3 length: 15 residues. CDR3 bases: TGTGCCAGCATTCCGAAGCGGGGTTCCACCGGGGAGCTGTTTTTT. This codes for CASIPKRGSTGELFF.

The V gene is TRBV6-2 or TRBV6-3, the J gene TRBJ1-2, with 7 bases fitting TRBD1. The germline CDR1 and CDR2 sequences are MNHEY and SVGEGT. V shed 8 bases and J 8 bases; nucleotides not matched to a gene: 20. This CDR3 is 16 amino acids long. CDR3 coding DNA: TGTGCCAGCTGCCTAGCCGGGACAGTGAGTTATGGAGGCTACACCTTC. It specifies CASCLAGTVSYGGYTF.

The chain has TRBV13 and TRBJ1-6; maybe TRBD1 (5 bases). The CDR3 contains 12 residues. Between the trimmed V and J ends, which lost 10 bases and 10 bases, there was a span of 14 bases. In germline, CDR1 is PRHDT, CDR2 FYEKMQ (reference sequence). The CDR3 DNA follows: TGTGCCACCAAAGGGGATGCCTCACCCCTCCACTTT. This encodes CATKGDASPLHF.

The CDR3 region has the DNA TGTGCCAGCAGCCCAGGCTTGTTGGGAGCTTTCTTT. Its protein product is CASSPGLLGAFF. The V call is TRBV7-9, the J call TRBJ1-1; D is unclear. V was trimmed by 5 bases and J by 10 bases, leaving 14 bases between them. The CDR3 totals 12 residues. CDR1 is SEHNR and CDR2 is FQNEAQ in the germline V gene (reference sequence).

Only a few counts were recorded for this clone. V is TRBV30 and J is TRBJ1-2; tentative D call: TRBD1 (6 bases). The germline V gene has CDR1 GTSNPN and CDR2 SVGIG (reference sequence). Trimming shortened V by 1 base and J by 3 bases, and 12 bases separated the two germline ends. The CDR3 extends over 14 amino acids. The CDR3 spells CAWSAQGRYYGYTF. The CDR3 DNA reads as TGTGCCTGGAGTGCCCAGGGGCGGTACTATGGCTACACCTTC.

Written as DNA, the CDR3 is TGTGCCAGCAGCTCGGGCACAGATACGCAGTATTTT. Amino acids: CASSSGTDTQYF. This chain joins TRBV14 and TRBJ2-3; D is unclear. Trimming cost V 5 bases and J 1 base, with 4 bases left between them. The CDR3 covers 12 residues. Germline CDR1 is SGHDN and CDR2 is FVKESK.